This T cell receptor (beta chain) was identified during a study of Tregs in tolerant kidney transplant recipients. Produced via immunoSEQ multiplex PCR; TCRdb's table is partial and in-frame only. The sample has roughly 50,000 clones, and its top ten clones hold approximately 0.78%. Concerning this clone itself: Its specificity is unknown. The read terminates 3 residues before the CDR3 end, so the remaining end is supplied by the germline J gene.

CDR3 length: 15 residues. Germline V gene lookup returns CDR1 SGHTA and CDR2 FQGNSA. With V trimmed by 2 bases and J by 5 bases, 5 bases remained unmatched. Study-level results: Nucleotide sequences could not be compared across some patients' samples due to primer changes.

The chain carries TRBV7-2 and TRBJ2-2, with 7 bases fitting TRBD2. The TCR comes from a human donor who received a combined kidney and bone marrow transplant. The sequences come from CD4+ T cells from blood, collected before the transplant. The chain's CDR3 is CASSLSAGGTGELFF. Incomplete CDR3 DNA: TGTGCCAGCAGCTTATCGGCCGGGGGGACCGGGGAG.